These T cell receptor beta chains were read from a single sample in a study of TIL therapy for anti-PD-1-resistant metastatic lung cancer. Here immunoSEQ multiplex PCR was the method, and the copy in TCRdb shows in-frame clones only, minus some. The table has 95,000 or so clones, around 71% seen once; the top ten hold 9.5% to 12%. Sequenced material: tumor tissue, taken at baseline. The receptors were gathered from a person between 25 and 80 years old with non-small cell lung cancer. Both conserved end residues are trimmed from each CDR3.

V: TRBV10-2; J: TRBJ1-2; CDR3: ASSARQGDYGYT
V: TRBV28; J: TRBJ1-5; CDR3: ASTYPTGVSQPQH
V: TRBV7-6; J: TRBJ2-1; CDR3: ASSLTGGWDEQF
V: TRBV4-2; J: TRBJ1-6; CDR3: ASSQERQYNSPLH
V: TRBV5-4; J: TRBJ2-7; CDR3: ASSGTSGSYEQY
V: TRBV5-1; J: TRBJ1-1; CDR3: ASSFRDRATEAF
V: TRBV4-3; J: TRBJ2-7; CDR3: ASSQGRDGSYEQY
V: TRBV24-1; J: TRBJ2-3; CDR3: ATRNRDTSTDTQY
V: TRBV2; J: TRBJ1-2; CDR3: ATTTVWGPNYGYT
V: TRBV7-8; J: TRBJ2-7; CDR3: ASSQTRNYEQY
V: TRBV2; J: TRBJ1-5; CDR3: ASSEAGRDQPQH
V: TRBV28; J: TRBJ2-2; CDR3: ASSRPLGTGELF
V: TRBV10-3; J: TRBJ2-1; CDR3: ATLGASGKISYNEQF
V: TRBV4-3; J: TRBJ2-2; CDR3: ASSQVGAGSGELF
V: TRBV28; J: TRBJ2-7; CDR3: ASSLGYEQY
V: TRBV10-2; J: TRBJ1-5; CDR3: ASSESGETGHNQPQH
V: TRBV5-4; J: TRBJ1-5; CDR3: ASRHRVGQPQH
V: TRBV19; J: TRBJ2-4; CDR3: ASSLRENIQY
V: TRBV5-6; J: TRBJ2-7; CDR3: ASNPGGGGLKEQY
V: TRBV2; J: TRBJ1-5; CDR3: ASSEGSGHQPQH
V: TRBV3-1/TRBV3-2; J: TRBJ2-5; CDR3: ASSQGGEETQY
V: TRBV7-9; J: TRBJ2-6; CDR3: ASSTIGSSGANVLT
V: TRBV5-6; J: TRBJ1-2; CDR3: ASSTQGAGNYGYT
V: TRBV9; J: TRBJ2-5; CDR3: ASSVGGAREAQY
V: TRBV12-3/TRBV12-4; J: TRBJ1-2; CDR3: ASRTGAAGYT
V: TRBV18; J: TRBJ1-6; CDR3: ASSPRQTGGYNSPLH
V: TRBV11-2; J: TRBJ1-2; CDR3: ASSLVGGGYT
V: TRBV19; J: TRBJ2-2; CDR3: ASNAGNTGELF
V: TRBV11-2; J: TRBJ2-7; CDR3: ASSLVFGQSYEQY
V: TRBV6-5; J: TRBJ1-2; CDR3: ASSYTWESSYGYT
V: TRBV19; J: TRBJ1-1; CDR3: ASITAANTEAF
V: TRBV2; J: TRBJ2-3; CDR3: ASRGQGVVTDTQY
V: TRBV25-1; J: TRBJ1-5; CDR3: ASSDWVGNQPQH
V: TRBV6-5; J: TRBJ1-1; CDR3: ASSSSGTVRRAEAF
V: TRBV29-1; J: TRBJ1-1; CDR3: SVEGQGRIQAF
V: TRBV7-9; J: TRBJ1-2; CDR3: ASSVLKRSDGGYT
V: TRBV2; J: TRBJ2-3; CDR3: ASIRQGAYTDTQY
V: TRBV5-1; J: TRBJ2-7; CDR3: ASSFGTGGHEQY
V: TRBV28; J: TRBJ2-3; CDR3: ATRGGSTDTQY
V: TRBV30; J: TRBJ1-2; CDR3: ASDPGQGYGYT
V: TRBV7-2; J: TRBJ2-5; CDR3: ASSIKWDSPQY
V: TRBV7-8; J: TRBJ2-7; CDR3: ASSLADLRYEQY
V: TRBV18; J: TRBJ1-3; CDR3: ASSPEVGSGNTIY
V: TRBV5-1; J: TRBJ1-4; CDR3: ASSPGQGDEKLF
V: TRBV24-1; J: TRBJ1-5; CDR3: ATSDGQISNQPQH
V: TRBV7-9; J: TRBJ2-1; CDR3: ASSFSSGRGGPYNEQF
V: TRBV4-3; J: TRBJ2-1; CDR3: ASSHSGTFDNEQF
V: TRBV27; J: TRBJ2-1; CDR3: ASSLQGGTSYNEQF
V: TRBV7-2; J: TRBJ2-7; CDR3: ASSLRGDADEQY
V: TRBV11-3; J: TRBJ2-2; CDR3: ASERTTNTGELF